These T cell receptor beta chains were read from a single sample in a study of beta chain features in type 1 diabetes. Only in-frame clones appear in the TCRdb table, and some are missing; sequencing was by immunoSEQ multiplex PCR. The profile shows approximately 150,000 clones, roughly 10% of them singletons. Specimen: central memory CD4+ T cells from blood. Receptors originate from a man aged 25 to 40 with type 1 diabetes. Both conserved end residues are part of each CDR3. The D gene is left open where the match is weak. Size tells how often a clone was seen (once, few, many) or the class of an expanded clone, and some rows leave it out.

abundance | d_gene | j_gene | v_gene | CDR3aa | CDR3nt
- | TRBD1 | TRBJ2-6 | TRBV13 | CASSSSGQLFSGANVLTF | TGTGCCAGCAGCTCCTCGGGACAGCTGTTCTCTGGGGCCAACGTCCTGACTTTC
- | TRBD2 | TRBJ2-3 | TRBV28 | CASSSHAGGGTDTQYF | TGTGCCAGCAGCTCCCACGCCGGGGGGGGCACAGATACGCAGTATTTT
- | - | TRBJ1-1 | TRBV7-3 | CASSFGPEFEAFF | TGTGCCAGCAGCTTCGGTCCGGAGTTTGAAGCTTTCTTT
- | - | TRBJ2-5 | TRBV28 | CASSFSTSTGTQYF | TGTGCCAGCAGTTTTTCGACTTCAACTGGGACCCAGTACTTC
- | - | TRBJ2-7 | TRBV7-2 | CASSSPGFYEQYF | TGTGCCAGCAGCTCCCCGGGGTTCTACGAGCAGTACTTC
few | - | TRBJ2-5 | TRBV7-2 | CASSLSSGGSGAQYF | TGTGCCAGCAGCTTATCGTCTGGGGGTAGCGGAGCCCAGTACTTC
- | TRBD2 | TRBJ2-1 | TRBV7-9 | CASSLAAGGRNEQFF | TGTGCCAGCAGCTTAGCAGCGGGGGGGCGCAATGAGCAGTTCTTC
- | - | TRBJ2-5 | TRBV27 | CASSQRYQETQYF | TGTGCCAGCAGCCAGCGGTACCAAGAGACCCAGTACTTC
- | - | TRBJ1-5 | TRBV18 | CASSPGASNQPQHF | TGTGCCAGCTCACCTGGGGCGAGCAATCAGCCCCAGCATTTT
- | - | TRBJ2-7 | TRBV5-1 | CASSLMTGISYEQYF | TGCGCCAGCAGTCTTATGACCGGGATCTCCTACGAGCAGTACTTC
few | - | TRBJ2-3 | TRBV29-1 | CSVTTGPDTQYF | TGCAGCGTCACCACTGGGCCGGATACGCAGTATTTT
few | TRBD2 | TRBJ2-5 | TRBV4-2 | CASSQVLSGGWETQYF | TGTGCCAGCAGCCAAGTCTTAAGCGGGGGTTGGGAGACCCAGTACTTC
- | - | TRBJ2-5 | TRBV5-1 | CASMRVSGDGQETQYF | TGCGCCAGCATGAGGGTATCAGGAGACGGTCAAGAGACCCAGTACTTC
- | TRBD2 | TRBJ2-2 | TRBV7-2 | CASSLFSGGNTGELFF | TGTGCCAGCAGCTTATTTAGCGGGGGGAACACCGGGGAGCTGTTTTTT
- | - | TRBJ1-1 | TRBV9 | CASSARPGGVDTEAFF | TGTGCCAGCAGCGCCCGACCTGGCGGCGTGGACACTGAAGCTTTCTTT